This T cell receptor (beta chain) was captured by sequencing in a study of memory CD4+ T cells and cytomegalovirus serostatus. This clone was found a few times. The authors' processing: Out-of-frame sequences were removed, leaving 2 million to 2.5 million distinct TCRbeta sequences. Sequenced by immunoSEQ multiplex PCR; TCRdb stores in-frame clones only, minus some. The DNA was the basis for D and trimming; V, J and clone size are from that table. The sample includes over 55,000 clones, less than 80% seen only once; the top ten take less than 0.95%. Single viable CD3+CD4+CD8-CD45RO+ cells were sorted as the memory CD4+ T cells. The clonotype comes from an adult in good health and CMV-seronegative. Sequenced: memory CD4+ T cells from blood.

DNA of the CDR3: TGTGCCAGCAGCGTAGGGTCTAGTGCGGGGCGGACTAACTATGGCTACACCTTC. Encoded protein: CASSVGSSAGRTNYGYTF. The chain uses TRBV9 and TRBJ1-2, with D possibly matching TRBD1 (5 bases). Trimming took 0 bases from V and 0 from J, leaving 18 bases between them. CDR1 and CDR2 from the germline V gene are SGDLS and YYNGEE. The CDR3 contains 18 residues.